Listed below are T cell receptor beta chains from one sample, sequenced in a study of T cells after yellow fever vaccination. TCRdb reanalysed the 5' RACE reads using MiXCR and keeps one entry per CDR3 protein. The data show 450,000 to 600,000 distinct CDR3 sequences, roughly 14% seen once. The source material was PBMCs, sampled on the day of the yellow fever booster vaccination. The receptors originated from a man aged 25-45 years who received the YFV17D yellow fever vaccine. The CDR3 runs from the conserved cysteine through the conserved F or W.

>TRBV15|TRBJ2-7
CATSRNPGEGGNEQYF
>TRBV7-7|TRBJ2-5
CASSFGQLETQYF
>TRBV11-1|TRBJ2-7
CASSLSPTPGQGPTYEQYF
>TRBV25-1|TRBJ2-3
CASSEGEDPTDTQYF
>TRBV7-2|TRBJ2-2
CASSLGRTSGELFF
>TRBV4-3|TRBJ2-7
CASSQGEGLNYEQYF
>TRBV12-3/TRBV12-4|TRBJ2-7
CASKSRTGNSEQYF
>TRBV4-3|TRBJ2-7
CASSQELRDRYSYEQYF
>TRBV19|TRBJ2-2
CASSTGRGRVGTGELFF
>TRBV12-3/TRBV12-4|TRBJ2-7
CASSISSGLPYEQYF
>TRBV27|TRBJ2-6
CASRPSGGSGANVLTF
>TRBV7-6|TRBJ1-4
CASSGTVGNEKLFF
>TRBV7-9|TRBJ2-3
CASSPPYWAYSTDTQYF
>TRBV4-3|TRBJ2-3
CASSQGPGADTQYF
>TRBV9|TRBJ2-2
CASSPGLAPGELFF
>TRBV12-3/TRBV12-4|TRBJ1-2
CASSPTASNYGYTF
>TRBV18|TRBJ2-5
CASSTGQPQETQYF
>TRBV29-1|TRBJ2-1
CSVVGNGNEQFF
>TRBV6-1|TRBJ1-5
CASSATGVISNQPQHF
>TRBV28|TRBJ1-3
CAAAARPTGNTIYF
>TRBV12-3/TRBV12-4|TRBJ2-1
CASSFGLASDEQFF
>TRBV11-3|TRBJ2-7
CASSPLRRTGEQYF
>TRBV29-1|TRBJ2-5
CSVERGAWETQYF
>TRBV6-2/TRBV6-3|TRBJ2-7
CASRPPGQIPYEQYF
>TRBV6-2/TRBV6-3|TRBJ2-3
CASSVQGEGDTQYF
>TRBV20-1|TRBJ2-5
CSVGPGLGAKTQYF
>TRBV9|TRBJ1-1
CASSANRDTDTEAFF
>TRBV7-2|TRBJ2-3
CASSLLPAGGTDTQYF
>TRBV28|TRBJ2-5
CASSLGTSGSLETQYF
>TRBV5-5|TRBJ2-2
CASSFLEGANTGELFF
>TRBV7-2|TRBJ1-1
CASSLDGLLTEAFF
>TRBV3-1|TRBJ2-1
CASSPRVDRVLSYNEQFF
>TRBV12-3/TRBV12-4|TRBJ1-2
CASSLVGTHGYTF
>TRBV6-5|TRBJ2-1
CASSYRTTSETYNEQFF
>TRBV3-1|TRBJ2-3
CASSRSDTDTQYF
>TRBV11-2|TRBJ2-2
CASSFTPGELFF
>TRBV7-2|TRBJ2-3
CASSSQGPLSTDTQYF
>TRBV5-1|TRBJ2-1
CASTLNNEQFF
>TRBV7-2|TRBJ1-6
CASSLGDRDNSPLHF
>TRBV11-2|TRBJ1-2
CASSLQTGPYGYTF
>TRBV19|TRBJ1-1
CASTQHMNTEAFF
>TRBV7-2|TRBJ1-1
CASSLAGGPLNTEAFF
>TRBV20-1|TRBJ2-6
CSARNPRGTISGANVLTF
>TRBV3-1|TRBJ1-5
CASSLQGFNQPQHF
>TRBV20-1|TRBJ2-5
CSASLAGGDWVNQYF
>TRBV18|TRBJ2-5
CASSPPLETQYF
>TRBV7-6|TRBJ2-3
CASSLARGTDTQYF
>TRBV7-2|TRBJ2-1
CASSYRDRDYNEQFF
>TRBV6-5|TRBJ1-6
CASSYLSSSYNSPLHF
>TRBV7-2|TRBJ1-6
CASSPRGDGSPLHF
>TRBV4-3|TRBJ2-1
CASSQGTSGRLEQFF
>TRBV14|TRBJ2-2
CASSHPGQTPTGELFF
>TRBV6-5|TRBJ1-2
CASSYSAGTANGYTF
>TRBV7-2|TRBJ1-6
CASSLGQIGSPLHF
>TRBV5-1|TRBJ2-4
CASSLLGGSGAGTWGKNIQYF
>TRBV7-3|TRBJ2-1
CASSLTRGDPNEQFF
>TRBV10-3|TRBJ2-7
CAISYDRGGEQYF
>TRBV4-2|TRBJ2-1
CASSQAEGNEQFF
>TRBV15|TRBJ2-5
CATSRVAGTQYF